This T cell receptor (beta chain) was sequenced for a study of CD8+ T cells in alopecia areata (dated by TCRdb to 2016 to 2019). Broadly, across the study: The treated patients, all with moderate-to-severe alopecia areata, were enrolled in an open-label pilot trial of oral tofacitinib given at 5 to 10 mg twice daily. Scalp clonality was compared among normal scalp (n=4), patchy alopecia areata scalp (n=8), and alopecia totalis/universalis scalp (n=8). Tofacitinib was administered for 6 to 18 months, and 6 months of follow-up off drug were then conducted to assess delayed response and recurrence. To study T cell clonal expansion in alopecia areata, the researchers applied high-throughput TCRbeta sequencing to both the C3H/HeJ mouse model and human patients. Biopsies were taken from tofacitinib-treated patients at baseline and again at 4 and 24 weeks into treatment, and several of those patients also had a later scalp biopsy. The RNA source kit depended on sample type: the PAXgene miRNA kit for fixed scalp, the miRNeasy kit for PBMCs, and the RNeasy kit for mouse skin. immunoSEQ multiplex PCR using 35 Vbeta forward primers and 13 Jbeta reverse primers was used to amplify TCRbeta CDR3 regions. In humans, TCRbeta sequencing was performed on scalp tissue and on sorted CD4+ and CD8+ peripheral blood T cells from healthy controls and from patients with patchy or totalis/universalis alopecia areata. On the study overall, not on this receptor specifically: Resident alphabeta T cells in normal human skin are also sequenced, complicating scalp TCR repertoire analysis, unlike mouse skin dominated by gammadelta T cells. Higher clonality and more expanded CD8+ clones were observed in lesional scalp than in normal scalp, particularly in alopecia totalis/universalis, a finding suggestive of antigenic drive. Shared TCR sequences between patients were less evident than in mice, which may be partly attributable to HLA diversity in the patient population.

The meaning of the sample's time point label: baseline before oral tofacitinib. From alopecia areata patients, peripheral blood was collected along with lesional scalp punch biopsies. PBMCs were isolated by density centrifugation and stained for CD3, CD4 and CD8, and CD4+ and CD8+ T cells were sorted on a FACSAria. Its CDR3 holds 15 amino acids, cysteine through phenylalanine. Just CDR3 DNA is preserved here, 45 bases in frame from base 1. CDR1 is given as SEHNR and CDR2 as FQNEAQ, both from the germline V gene (reference sequence). The V and J ends are trimmed by 5 bases and 0 bases, leaving 11 bases between them. With regard to this clone: This clone's antigen is unknown. Base qualities are missing; no much larger clone stands one base away.

Preparation of the library involved the immunoSEQ multiplex PCR assay. RNA was extracted from all samples and reverse transcribed into cDNA, which served as template for TCR sequencing. First-strand cDNA was synthesized using SuperScript III with a 2:1 mix of oligo-dT and random hexamers. A synthetic immune receptor repertoire was used to gauge amplification bias, and whatever bias remained was removed computationally. As for the authors' bioinformatics: After raw reads were preprocessed to remove errors, the CDR3 was defined following IMGT conventions as running from the conserved cysteine to phenylalanine. To get clonality, Shannon entropy was normalized by log2 of the number of productive unique TCRs and the result was subtracted from 1. Whether scalp clones were CD4 or CD8 was inferred by matching scalp TCRbeta sequences against CD4 and CD8 repertoires sorted from blood. Held by TCRdb, this immuneACCESS table contains in-frame sequences only and omits some clones. Under half of the omission traces to an unresolved V gene where checked; the cause of the rest is unknown. D and trimming come from the DNA, and the V and J calls and clone size come from that table. This sample holds over 200,000 clones; around three fifths were observed only once. The ten largest clones take up less than 0.6% of the sample.

Material: CD4+ T cells sorted from blood, obtained at week 0. This receptor was identified in a human donor with alopecia areata. The sequence links TRBV7-9 to TRBJ2-4, with the D call perhaps TRBD1 or TRBD2, each one matching 5 bases. The DNA sequence is as follows: TGTGCCAGCAGCCTTGGGACCGTAGCCAAAAACATTCAGTACTTC. Protein translation: CASSLGTVAKNIQYF.